This TCR beta chain derives from a study of technical replicates of blood from a handful of donors. Using immunoSEQ multiplex PCR, the repertoire was profiled, and TCRdb retains in-frame clones only, with some absent. Seen here are about 75,000 clones, 91% observed once, and the top ten hold roughly 0.38%. The sequencing sample was made of T cells isolated from PBMCs. This TCR came from a human donor in good health. Some clones in this sample may be carry-over from other donors' samples.

This CDR3 reads CASRLTQGQNLFF. CDR3 nucleotide sequence: TGTGCCAGCAGACTCACACAGGGACAAAACCTGTTCTTC. The chain couples TRBV7-3 to TRBJ2-1; TRBD1 is a possible D gene (6 bases). The CDR3 covers 13 residues. The germline CDR1 and CDR2 sequences are SGHTA and FQGTGA. V lost 6 bases and J 15 bases, leaving 21 bases between the germline ends.